This T cell receptor (beta chain) emerged from a study of blood T cell repertoires in COVID-19. Study background: COVID-19 samples from acute and convalescent phases originated in the United States, Italy and Spain.

How the authors handled the data: Using reference gene primer amplification, nucleated cell counts were estimated. The table came from immunoSEQ multiplex PCR; TCRdb's copy has only in-frame clones and leaves some out. Clonal size and the V and J genes are those of that table, whereas D and trimming came from the DNA. The table lists about 83,000 clones, 80% to 90% of them singletons. This CDR3 comprises 12 residues. Germline assignment: CDR1 LNHDA and CDR2 SQIVND (reference sequence). Specimen: peripheral blood. This sequence originates from a woman aged 80 or older with acute or convalescent COVID-19. The genes are TRBV19 and TRBJ1-6, with 7 bases aligning to TRBD1. CDR3 sequence (DNA): TGTGCGACAGGGACCGCCAGTTCACCCCTCCACTTT. Amino acids: CATGTASSPLHF.